Listed here is a single T cell receptor (beta chain). Genomic DNA templated the TCR beta VDJ and CDR3 profiling. Via MiXCR, TCRdb re-called the reads, giving one row per CDR3 protein. The table records 400,000 to 450,000 distinct CDR3 sequences, 55% to 70% of them present only once. Germline V gene sequence: CDR1 SGHVS, CDR2 FNYEAQ. Trimming pared 6 bases from V and 13 bases from J, leaving 19 bases between. The CDR3 is made up of 14 amino acids. The data originate from a study of CD8+CD57+ T cells in acquired aplastic anemia. Study overall: In CD4+ cells, healthy donors produced an average of about 11 million reads.

The specimen was sorted CD4+, CD8+, or CD8+CD57+ T cells (not recorded which) from PBMCs. The source of this sequence is a human donor in good health, serving as a control. The chain recombines TRBV7-6 with TRBJ1-6; D uncertain. CDR3 coding DNA: TGTGCCAGCAGAGGGATGGGTTATAATACCCCCCTCCACTTT. Translated, it gives CASRGMGYNTPLHF.